This entry features one TCR beta chain sequence. Looked up from germline, CDR1 is SGDLS and CDR2 is YYNGEE. The CDR3 covers 17 residues. Trimming took 3 bases from V and 0 from J; bases not matched to a gene: 7. The data derive from a study of blood T cell repertoires in COVID-19. Libraries were prepared by immunoSEQ multiplex PCR; TCRdb keeps only in-frame clonotypes and omits some of them. The sample carries hundreds of thousands of clones, roughly 88% recorded once. Input material: peripheral blood. This TCR derives from a woman in her twenties or thirties with active or convalescent COVID-19. The J gene is TRBJ1-1, the V gene TRBV9; the match to TRBD1 covers 11 bases. The CDR3 loop is CASSARTGGNMNTEAFF. CDR3 coding DNA: TGTGCCAGCAGCGCCCGGACAGGGGGCAACATGAACACTGAAGCTTTCTTT.